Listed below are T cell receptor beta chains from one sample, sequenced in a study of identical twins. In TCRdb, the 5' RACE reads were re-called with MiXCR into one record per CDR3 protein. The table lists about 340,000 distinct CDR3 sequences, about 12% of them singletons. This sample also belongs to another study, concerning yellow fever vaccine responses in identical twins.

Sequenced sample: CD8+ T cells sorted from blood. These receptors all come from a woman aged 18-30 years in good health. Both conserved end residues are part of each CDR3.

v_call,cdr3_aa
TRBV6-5,CASSFNLEVNTEAFF
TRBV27,CASSAGTGGSYNEQFF
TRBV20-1,CSARETAGFSYEQYF
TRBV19,CASSFGDRGRRETQYF
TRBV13,CASSLGSTGTDTQYF
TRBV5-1,CASSTGQYQETQYF
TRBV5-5,CASSFWTGWIYEQYF
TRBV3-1,CASSQSELEQYF
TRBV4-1,CASSQKTGITYNSPLHF
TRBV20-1,CSAFSGTGDRLAFF
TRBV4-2,CASSQEGTGKEKLFF
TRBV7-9,CASSFTELSYNEQFF
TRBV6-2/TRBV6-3,CASGGTQYF
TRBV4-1,CASSQDRGRGRSSSYEQYF
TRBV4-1,CASSRAGYEQYF
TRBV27,CASSASSGSTYNEQFF
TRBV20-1,CSAPSGKELFF
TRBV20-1,CSARGTGEATDTQYF
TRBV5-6,CASSTFTGDNSYEQYF
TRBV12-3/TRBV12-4,CASSLTRSTDTQYF
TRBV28,CASSVPGTGNYGYTF
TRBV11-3,CASSSQGGPYNEQFF
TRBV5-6,CASSLARVYVGTQYF
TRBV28,CASSPRLLGSYEQYF
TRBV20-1,CSARVSSGAYEQYF
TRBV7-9,CASSLETSPGELFF
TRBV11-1,CASSFLRQGGTSTDTQYF
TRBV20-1,CSARTVRDIEKLFF
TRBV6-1,CASRDRENTGELFF
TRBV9,CASTLLDAPYNEQFF
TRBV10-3,CAAGLAGGGYEQYF
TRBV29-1,CSVESTVNTEAFF
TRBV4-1,CASSQKMVGGSSNEQFF
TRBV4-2,CASSQVVTGTGNTIYF
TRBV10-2,CASSESGNTVNTEAFF
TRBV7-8,CASSDGWATEAFF
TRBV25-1,CASSGARGFETQYF
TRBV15,CATLAGGPLDTQYF
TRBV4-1,CASSHRSDREGTDTQYF
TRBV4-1,CASSQGITETQYF
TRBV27,CASSLGAGGYGYTF
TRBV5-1,CASTPRGEPNTEAFF
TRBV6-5,CASSYSRSGEGGDEQFF
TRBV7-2,CASSLARRRGASNQPQHF
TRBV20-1,CSAREVDTIYF
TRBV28,CASSLLMGGWSTDTQYF